The clone carrying this TCR beta chain showed up many times. What it binds is unknown. Read sequence stops 3 residues before the CDR3 end, and the germline J gene provides the missing end. V gave up 4 bases and J gave up 1 base; unmatched junction bases: 3. Germline V gives CDR1 SGHRS, CDR2 YFSETQ. CDR3 length: 17 residues. Clones were read by immunoSEQ multiplex PCR, and TCRdb kept only the in-frame ones, dropping some. The table records 20,000 to 30,000 clones without singletons, the ten largest covering roughly 24%. The sample belongs to a study of T cell clonality in common variable immunodeficiency. Study conclusions and caveats: Shared TCRbeta clones were fewer between CVID subjects than controls. Reportedly, TCR beta sequences from common variable immunodeficiency showed fewer deletions and N-nucleotide insertions.

The sequenced sample consisted of peripheral blood mononuclear cells. V and J are TRBV5-1 and TRBJ2-3; TRBD2 agrees at 16 bases. The TCR sequence derives from a human donor with common variable immunodeficiency. The CDR3: CASSTGTSGRGTDTQYF. The sequenced CDR3 bases are TGCGCCAGCAGCACTGGGACTAGCGGGAGGGGCACAGATACG.